This T cell receptor (beta chain) was observed in a study of blood T cell repertoires in COVID-19. Clones were read by immunoSEQ multiplex PCR, and TCRdb kept only the in-frame ones, dropping some. This sample yields about 200,000 clones, of which about 81% are seen a single time; approximately 8% belongs to the top ten. CDR1 and CDR2 (germline): MNHEY, SVGAGI. This CDR3 is built from 15 residues. The V segment lost 4 bases and the J segment 8 bases; nucleotides outside the gene matches: 7. V gene TRBV6-5 combines with J gene TRBJ1-4; 10 bases fit TRBD1. Material for sequencing was peripheral blood. This receptor was taken from a woman older than 75 with COVID-19, enrolled during active disease. The CDR3 sequence: CASSFTGQGREKLFF. The CDR3 region has the DNA TGTGCCAGCAGTTTCACGGGACAGGGGAGAGAAAAACTGTTTTTT.